This T cell receptor (beta chain) emerged from a study of a mutant IDH1 vaccine in newly diagnosed glioma. Study background: Vaccine dosing followed radiotherapy by 4-6 weeks, or accompanied temozolomide cycles. Patients had received radiotherapy, temozolomide, or both previously, most receiving both. Study conclusions and caveats: The vaccine induced immune responses, and these occurred in about 95% of patients.

Time point here: week 5, during vaccination. Vaccinated patients received 300 ug of mutant IDH1 20-mer peptide per dose, with topical imiquimod. Donors harbored newly found WHO grade 3 or 4 IDH1-mutant, ATRX-lost astrocytomas. Comment on this clone: The antigen remains undetermined.

The CDR3 runs to 13 residues. CDR1 is LNHDA and CDR2 is SQIVND in the germline V gene (reference sequence). Losses at the gene ends were 8 bases for V and 6 bases for J; bases not matched to a gene: 5. Assay used: immunoSEQ multiplex PCR; TCRdb lists only in-frame clones, some missing. The table shows around 56,000 clones, with roughly 82% occurring only once. The source of this sequence is a woman aged 18-35 years with glioma. Some clones in this sample may be carry-over from other donors' samples. The rearrangement links TRBV19 to TRBJ2-1; 9 bases agree with TRBD1. Sample: PBMCs, taken from a glioma patient whose treatment included an IDH1 peptide vaccine. The CDR3 reads CASGKTGGNEQFF. For the CDR3, the DNA is TGTGCCAGTGGAAAGACAGGGGGCAATGAGCAGTTCTTC.